Given below is one T cell receptor beta chain in context. These data belong to a study of cytomegalovirus exposure and HLA in healthy donors. The repertoire was sequenced with immunoSEQ multiplex PCR; TCRdb's copy has only in-frame clones and lacks some. The sample has around 200,000 clones, about 80% seen once. The specimen sequenced was PBMCs. The clonotype was recovered from a woman under 30 in good health and CMV-seropositive.

The CDR3 DNA sequence: TGTGCCAGCAGCCAGACTAGCGGGGCCAAAGAGACCCAGTACTTC. It codes for CASSQTSGAKETQYF. The rearrangement uses TRBV7-2 and TRBJ2-5, with 11 nucleotides matching TRBD2. The ends lost 5 bases at V and 3 bases at J; junction bases unmatched: 5. The CDR3 sequence is 15 residues long. The V gene's germline CDR1 is SGHTA and CDR2 FQGNSA.